One and the same sample provided the 8 T cell receptor beta chains below, sequenced in a study of OX40 agonist ivuxolimab in advanced cancers. The assay was immunoSEQ multiplex PCR, and TCRdb's table has in-frame clones only and misses some. The sample holds 74,000 or so clones, around 89% seen once. Sample: CD4+ or CD8+ T cells sorted from blood, taken in a trial of the OX40 agonist ivuxolimab. The receptors here all came from an adult with an advanced solid tumor such as melanoma, head and neck, liver or kidney cancer.

The chain carries TRBV4-1 and TRBJ2-4, with D hard to call. With 7 bases removed from V and 5 bases from J, the gap between germline ends came to 15 bases. The V gene's germline CDR1 is MGHRA and CDR2 YSYEKL. This CDR3 has 14 residues. The CDR3 nucleotides are TGCGCCAGCACCCCCAGGTTTAACCAAAACATTCAGTACTTC. Its protein is CASTPRFNQNIQYF.

Written as DNA, the CDR3 is TGCGCCAGCAGCTTGACCCGGGGGCAGGCTAATGAAAAACTGTTTTTT. As protein: CASSLTRGQANEKLFF. The chain has TRBV5-1 and TRBJ1-4; maybe TRBD1 (6 bases). V shed 1 base and J shed 3 bases, with 13 bases lying between them. CDR1 is SGHRS and CDR2 is YFSETQ in the germline V gene. The CDR3 loop spans 16 amino acids. The full variable domain, in which reference TRBV5-1 and TRBJ1-4 provide the parts outside the CDR3, is KAGVTQTPRYLIKTRGQQVTLSCSPISGHRSVSWYQQTPGQGLQFLFEYFSETQRNKGNFPGRFSGRQFSNSRSEMNVSTLELGDSALYLCASSLTRGQANEKLFFGSGTQLSVL.

The V and J genes are TRBV5-1 and TRBJ1-6; 7 positions agree with TRBD1. The CDR3 is 16 residues long. After removal of 4 bases from V and 9 bases from J, the junction contained 13 bases not matched to a gene. CDR1 SGHRS and CDR2 YFSETQ come from the germline V gene. The CDR3 nucleotides read TGCGCCAGCAGCGGCGTGGGGAGGGGGCGCGGTTCACCCCTCCACTTT. This encodes CASSGVGRGRGSPLHF.

This chain connects TRBV5-6 to TRBJ1-1; D is undetermined. There are 14 residues in the CDR3. Germline V gene lookup returns CDR1 SGHDT and CDR2 YYEEEE. V was trimmed by 2 bases and J by 1 base, leaving 9 bases between them. The CDR3 loop reads CASSLMRRNTEAFF. The CDR3 DNA reads TGTGCCAGCAGCTTAATGCGTAGGAACACTGAAGCTTTCTTT. Supplemented by reference TRBV5-6 and TRBJ1-1, the full variable domain reads DAGVTQSPTHLIKTRGQQVTLRCSPKSGHDTVSWYQQALGQGPQFIFQYYEEEERQRGNFPDRFSGHQFPNYSSELNVNALLLGDSALYLCASSLMRRNTEAFFGQGTRLTVV.

This chain connects TRBV28 to TRBJ2-5, with D unclear. This CDR3 contains 11 residues. V was pared by 4 bases and J by 4 bases, with 4 bases between. Per germline, CDR1 MDHEN and CDR2 SYDVKM. CDR3 nucleotides: TGTGCCAGCAGTTCTCGAGAGACCCAGTACTTC. Translated, it gives CASSSRETQYF.

The chain recombines TRBV19 with TRBJ2-3, with D possibly being TRBD2 (6 bases). Germline V gene data show CDR1 as LNHDA and CDR2 as SQIVND (reference sequence). CDR3 size: 14 residues. Trimming took off 8 bases at V and 2 bases at J, with 14 bases between the two ends. The CDR3 nucleotides read TGTGCCAGTCAAAGGGACTTCTCCACAGATACGCAGTATTTT. Its protein product is CASQRDFSTDTQYF.

The chain combines TRBV20-1 with TRBJ2-4; D gene unclear. Germline values: CDR1 DFQATT, CDR2 SNEGSKA (reference sequence). This CDR3 is 11 amino acids long. The V end lost 3 bases, the J end lost 4 bases, and 4 bases lay between the germline ends. The CDR3 region has the DNA TGCAGTGCTAGGATAAAAAACATTCAGTACTTC. It encodes CSARIKNIQYF.

V and J are TRBV7-2 and TRBJ1-5, with D possibly being TRBD1 (6 bases). Germline V CDR1 and CDR2: SGHTA, FQGNSA. Trimming left V 5 bases short and J 4 bases short, with 9 bases between. The length of the CDR3 is 13 residues. CDR3: CASSRTANQPQHF. The CDR3 DNA reads TGTGCCAGCAGCCGGACAGCTAATCAGCCCCAGCATTTT.